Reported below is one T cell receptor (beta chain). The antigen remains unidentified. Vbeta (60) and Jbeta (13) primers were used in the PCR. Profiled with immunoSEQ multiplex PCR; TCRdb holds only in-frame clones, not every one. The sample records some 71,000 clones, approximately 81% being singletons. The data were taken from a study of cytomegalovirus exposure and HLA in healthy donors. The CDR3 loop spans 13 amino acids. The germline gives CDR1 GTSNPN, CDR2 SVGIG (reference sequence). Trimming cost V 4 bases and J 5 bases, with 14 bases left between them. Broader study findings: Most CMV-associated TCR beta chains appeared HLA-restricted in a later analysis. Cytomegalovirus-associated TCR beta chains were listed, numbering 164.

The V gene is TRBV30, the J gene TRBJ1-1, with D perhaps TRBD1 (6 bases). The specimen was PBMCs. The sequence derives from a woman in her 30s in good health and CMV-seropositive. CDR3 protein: CAWTPGGRTEAFF. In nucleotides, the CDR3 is TGTGCCTGGACCCCGGGGGGGCGGACTGAAGCTTTCTTT.